This T cell receptor (beta chain) was recorded in a study of T cells in Graves' hyperthyroidism and ophthalmopathy. Findings and limits, study-wide: Blood held most thyroid clonotypes expanded above 0.001 frequency.

The TCR beta CDR3 regions underwent amplification using RNA transcripts as the source. HTBI primers were the set used in a first-round RT-PCR of the TCR CDR3. TCRdb redid the calling of the multiplex PCR reads with MiXCR, one entry per CDR3 protein. The sample lists approximately 610,000 distinct CDR3 sequences; about a sixth were seen once. This clonotype appeared many times. Its target is unknown. Patients aged 18 to 65 had newly diagnosed hyperthyroidism of under 2 months' duration. The PBMCs were sourced from fresh peripheral blood (approximately 9 ml). Germline V lookup: CDR1 LNHNV, CDR2 YYDKDF (reference sequence). This CDR3 is built from 15 residues. Between the trimmed V and J ends, which lost 4 bases and 5 bases, there was a span of 15 bases.

The sequenced material came from blood. The rearrangement links TRBV15 to TRBJ1-5; D ambiguous. The TCR comes from a woman under 30 with Graves' hyperthyroidism. Here the CDR3 reads CATSTPKRVDQPQHF. The CDR3 DNA reads as TGTGCCACCAGCACCCCGAAACGGGTGGATCAGCCCCAGCATTTT.